Below are 2 T cell receptor beta chains sequenced from a single sample in a study of shared clonotypes between healthy human individuals. Assay used: immunoSEQ multiplex PCR; TCRdb lists only in-frame clones, some missing. The sample contains under 600,000 clones, roughly 72% of which appear only once. The sample was PBMCs. The receptors were sampled from a woman in her 40s in good health. Some clones in this sample may be carry-over from other donors' samples.

The sample holds a few counts of this clone. The chain carries TRBV2 and TRBJ2-7; perhaps TRBD2 as D (5 bases). This CDR3 has 15 residues. Trimming pared 1 base from V and 2 bases from J, leaving 12 bases between. Germline V gives CDR1 SNHLY, CDR2 FYNNEI. CDR3 region: CASSEGGVRPYEQYF. The CDR3 bases are TGTGCCAGCAGTGAAGGGGGAGTTCGCCCCTACGAGCAGTACTTC.

This chain links TRBV7-8 with TRBJ2-5; 12 nucleotides agree with TRBD2. After removal of 1 base from V and 4 bases from J, the junction contained 10 bases not matched to a gene. The CDR3 length is 18 residues. Germline CDR1 is SGHVS and CDR2 is FQNEAQ. The CDR3 DNA sequence: TGTGCCAGCAGCTTAGAAAGGACTAGCGGGATGGATCGAGAGACCCAGTACTTC. This codes for CASSLERTSGMDRETQYF.